The source of this T cell receptor (beta chain) is a study of blood T cell repertoires in COVID-19. About the research overall: Samples of COVID-19 (acute and convalescent) were obtained from the United States, Italy and Spain. In each case, the material was cDNA or gDNA derived from T cells, B-cell-depleted T cells, or PBMCs.

In the authors' workflow: Amplification of reference gene primers was used by the study to estimate nucleated cell counts. This table comes from immunoSEQ multiplex PCR, and its TCRdb copy is limited to in-frame clones, with some not included. That table furnishes V, J and clone size, whereas the DNA furnished D and trimming. The profile covers about 73,000 clones, with about four fifths appearing a single time and 20% taken by the ten largest. V lost 1 base, J lost 4 bases, and 13 bases lay in between. Germline V gives CDR1 MNHNS, CDR2 SASEGT. There are 15 residues in the CDR3. The clonotype originates from an older woman with acute or convalescent COVID-19. Sequenced sample: peripheral blood. This chain joins TRBV6-1 and TRBJ1-2, with D possibly being TRBD1 (5 bases). For the CDR3, the DNA is TGTGCCAGCAGTGAAGTGGGGGGGAGGGTCTATGGCTACACCTTC. Amino acid sequence: CASSEVGGRVYGYTF.